The 28 T cell receptor beta chains in this list originate from one sample, sequenced in a study of cytomegalovirus exposure and HLA in healthy donors. In the PCR, 60 Vbeta and 13 Jbeta primers were used. Some clones are missing from TCRdb's copy, which holds only in-frame ones; the method was immunoSEQ multiplex PCR. Of 80,000 to 100,000 clones detected, 55% to 65% appear once; the ten largest clones hold over 12%. Sequencing was carried out using PBMCs. The receptors here all came from a woman aged 35 to 49 in good health and CMV-seropositive.

The chain couples TRBV5-4 to TRBJ2-2; 9 nucleotides match TRBD1. This CDR3 has 16 amino acids. Per the germline V gene, CDR1 is SGHNT and CDR2 is YYREEE (reference sequence). Unmatched junction bases numbered 11, after V lost 4 bases and J lost 7 bases. CDR3 coding DNA: TGTGCCAGCAGCCTATCAAACAGGGGGCTTGGCGGGGAGCTGTTTTTT. Amino acids: CASSLSNRGLGGELFF. Filled out from reference TRBV5-4 and TRBJ2-2, the complete variable domain reads ETGVTQSPTHLIKTRGQQVTLRCSSQSGHNTVSWYQQALGQGPQFIFQYYREEENGRGNFPPRFSGLQFPNYSSELNVNALELDDSALYLCASSLSNRGLGGELFFGEGSRLTVL.

This sequence joins TRBV18 and TRBJ2-7; possibly TRBD2 for D (5 bases). V gave up 3 bases and J gave up 5 bases, with 5 bases separating them. In germline, CDR1 is KGHSH, CDR2 LQKENI. The CDR3 consists of 11 residues. CDR3 residues: CASSPGDEQYF. The CDR3 nucleotides are TGTGCCAGCTCACCCGGGGACGAGCAGTACTTC.

This chain joins TRBV10-3 and TRBJ2-7; 7 nucleotides align to TRBD1. The CDR3 contains 13 residues. V lost 3 bases and J lost 4; bases outside the gene matches: 3. Germline lookup yields CDR1 ENHRY and CDR2 SYGVKD. The CDR3 region is CAISDGTVYEQYF. As DNA, the CDR3 is TGTGCCATCAGTGACGGGACAGTGTACGAGCAGTACTTC.

The gene calls are TRBV7-2 and TRBJ2-1; no firm D call. The CDR3 length is 14 residues. Per germline, CDR1 SGHTA and CDR2 FQGNSA. V gave up 2 bases and J gave up 0 bases, with 5 bases separating them. CDR3 region: CASSLPTSYNEQFF. CDR3 DNA sequence: TGTGCCAGCAGCTTACCTACCTCCTACAATGAGCAGTTCTTC.

The chain combines TRBV11-2 with TRBJ1-1; 8 nucleotides match TRBD1. Germline V gene data show CDR1 as SGHAT and CDR2 as FQNNGV. The CDR3 spans 13 residues. The V segment lost 5 bases and the J segment 8 bases; nucleotides outside the gene matches: 7. The CDR3 coding sequence is TGTGCCAGCAGCATCTCCCAGGGGGCCGAAGCTTTCTTT. Amino acid sequence: CASSISQGAEAFF.

The chain uses TRBV4-3 and TRBJ2-3; D remains ambiguous. The V end was cut by 0 bases, the J end by 4 bases, with 11 bases between. Germline assignment: CDR1 LGHNA and CDR2 YSLEER. The CDR3 has 15 residues. The DNA for the CDR3 is TGCGCCAGCAGCCAAGAATCCCAGAAACCAGATACGCAGTATTTT. Translating gives CASSQESQKPDTQYF.

The CDR3 DNA is TGCGCCAGCAGCCGGGGAGGGGTCATGAACACTGAAGCTTTCTTT. Translated: CASSRGGVMNTEAFF. The chain links TRBV4-3 to TRBJ1-1; D possibly corresponds to TRBD1 (5 bases). Germline lookup yields CDR1 LGHNA and CDR2 YSLEER. Trimming cost V 4 bases and J 0 bases, with 12 bases left between them. There are 15 residues in the CDR3.

The gene calls are TRBV7-8 and TRBJ1-5; possibly TRBD1 for D (6 bases). V gave up 5 bases and J gave up 2 bases, with 19 bases separating them. CDR1 is SGHVS and CDR2 is FQNEAQ in the germline V gene. The CDR3 extends over 17 amino acids. CDR3 bases: TGTGCCAGCAGCGCCACAGGGAAACCGAATCGCAATCAGCCCCAGCATTTT. Protein product: CASSATGKPNRNQPQHF.

This clone showed up just a few times. V and J are TRBV5-4 and TRBJ2-2, with 7 bases lining up with TRBD2. V was clipped by 1 base and J by 4 bases; unmatched bases: 7. This CDR3 region has 16 residues. Germline V lookup: CDR1 SGHNT, CDR2 YYREEE (reference sequence). CDR3 protein: CASSLSSRGGTGELFF. CDR3 sequence (DNA): TGTGCCAGCAGCTTGTCTTCCCGCGGGGGCACCGGGGAGCTGTTTTTT. The whole variable domain, filled in from reference TRBV5-4 and TRBJ2-2, reads ETGVTQSPTHLIKTRGQQVTLRCSSQSGHNTVSWYQQALGQGPQFIFQYYREEENGRGNFPPRFSGLQFPNYSSELNVNALELDDSALYLCASSLSSRGGTGELFFGEGSRLTVL.

The chain joins TRBV11-2 to TRBJ2-3; 10 bases align to TRBD2. Germline CDR1 SGHAT, CDR2 FQNNGV. The CDR3 length is 18 residues. V lost 1 base, J lost 1 base, and 8 bases stayed unmatched. CDR3 sequence reads: CASSLGASGGLRTDTQYF. In DNA form, the CDR3 reads TGTGCCAGCAGCTTAGGGGCTAGCGGGGGCCTCCGCACAGATACGCAGTATTTT.

This clone occurred a few times. This chain links TRBV28 with TRBJ1-2; TRBD1 agrees at 10 bases. The junction had 4 bases not matched to a gene; V was cut back by 4 bases and J by 2 bases. CDR3 size: 15 residues. In germline, CDR1 is MDHEN, CDR2 SYDVKM. This CDR3 is CASSSGTGENYGYTF. CDR3 DNA: TGTGCCAGCAGTTCGGGGACAGGGGAGAACTATGGCTACACCTTC.

The CDR3, as DNA: TGTGCCAGCACCCAGACAGGATCAGAGCCCGAAGCTTTCTTT. This codes for CASTQTGSEPEAFF. The rearrangement links TRBV25-1 to TRBJ1-1, with D maybe TRBD1 (6 bases). The CDR3 extends over 14 amino acids. The germline CDR1 and CDR2 sequences are MGHDK and SYGVNS. V gave up 7 bases and J gave up 8 bases, with 20 bases separating them.

The chain has TRBV6-5 and TRBJ1-2; possibly TRBD1 for D (5 bases). Germline V gene lookup returns CDR1 MNHEY and CDR2 SVGAGI. V lost 0 bases, J lost 2 bases, and 13 bases lay in between. CDR3 length equals 16 residues. The CDR3 bases are TGTGCCAGCAGTTACTCGCCTATTGCAGGGAACTATGGCTACACCTTC. As protein: CASSYSPIAGNYGYTF.

The CDR3 loop is CASSRSGGVYEQYF. The CDR3 DNA sequence: TGTGCCAGCAGTCGCTCCGGAGGAGTCTACGAGCAGTACTTC. The gene calls are TRBV27 and TRBJ2-7, with D perhaps matching TRBD2 (5 bases). Between the trimmed V and J ends, which lost 5 bases and 3 bases, there was a span of 14 bases. CDR1 is MNHEY and CDR2 is SMNVEV in the germline V gene (reference sequence). The CDR3 has 14 amino acids.

The gene calls are TRBV7-9 and TRBJ2-4, with D possibly TRBD2 on 6 matching bases. The ends were cut back, 8 bases at V and 7 bases at J, with 12 bases in the middle. There are 12 residues in the CDR3. Per germline, CDR1 SEHNR and CDR2 FQNEAQ (reference sequence). CDR3 bases: TGTGCCAGCGGAGGGGCAGGTAACATTCAGTACTTC. Encoded protein: CASGGAGNIQYF.

This clone turned up a few times. This chain uses TRBV28 with TRBJ1-2; 7 nucleotides match TRBD1. Unmatched junction bases numbered 4, after V lost 6 bases and J lost 0 bases. This CDR3 comprises 14 residues. Germline values: CDR1 MDHEN, CDR2 SYDVKM. The CDR3 bases are TGTGCCAGCAGGCGGGACAGTTCTAACTATGGCTACACCTTC. Its translation: CASRRDSSNYGYTF.

This clone was seen only once. The genes are TRBV7-2 and TRBJ2-7; tentatively, D is TRBD2 (6 bases). V was cut by 3 bases and J by 3 bases, with 12 bases left in between. The CDR3 runs 14 residues. Germline CDR1 reads SGHTA; CDR2 reads FQGNSA. The CDR3: CASSFRDSNYEQYF. CDR3 bases: TGTGCCAGCAGCTTCCGGGACTCTAACTACGAGCAGTACTTC.

V and J are TRBV30 and TRBJ1-2, with D unresolved. Germline loops: CDR1 GTSNPN, CDR2 SVGIG (reference sequence). The CDR3 is 10 residues long. Trimming took 5 bases from V and 8 from J, leaving 9 bases between them. Here the CDR3 DNA reads TGTGCCTGGGGACTCGGCGGCTACACCTTC. Its protein product is CAWGLGGYTF.

The chain couples TRBV5-5 to TRBJ2-1; 7 bases match TRBD2. The CDR3 extends over 17 amino acids. Germline CDR1 and CDR2: SGHKS and YYEKEE (reference sequence). V gave up 3 bases and J gave up 8 bases; unmatched junction bases: 17. The CDR3 loop reads CASSSLPTSANGYEQFF. The CDR3 DNA is TGTGCCAGCAGCTCACTCCCTACTAGCGCGAACGGGTATGAGCAGTTCTTC.

This rearrangement joins TRBV7-2 to TRBJ2-3; D might be TRBD2 (6 bases). Germline V CDR1 and CDR2: SGHTA, FQGNSA. The CDR3 totals 16 residues. Trimming removed 8 bases at V and 2 bases at J, with 20 bases between. CDR3 amino acids: CASDKNGRGNTDTQYF. Here the CDR3 DNA reads TGTGCCAGCGACAAAAACGGGAGAGGGAACACAGATACGCAGTATTTT.

The chain is built from TRBV28 and TRBJ2-7, with 9 bases aligning to TRBD2. Germline values: CDR1 MDHEN, CDR2 SYDVKM. The CDR3 is 22 amino acids. J was trimmed by 0 bases and V by 3 bases; bases with no gene match: 24. The CDR3 is CASSLGTLLGLAGGFPSYEQYF. The CDR3 nucleotides are TGTGCCAGCAGTTTGGGGACTCTGTTAGGGCTTGCGGGAGGGTTTCCCTCCTACGAGCAGTACTTC.

Ten or more counts support this clone. This sample includes further DNA sequences coding for the same CDR3. The rearrangement uses TRBV9 and TRBJ1-1; D uncertain. V dropped 3 bases and J dropped 5 bases, with 11 bases sitting between them. The CDR3 consists of 13 residues. Germline V lookup: CDR1 SGDLS, CDR2 YYNGEE. The CDR3 region has the DNA TGTGCCAGCAGCGCGGGTGATGGAACTGAAGCTTTCTTT. It is translated as CASSAGDGTEAFF.

This chain links TRBV28 with TRBJ2-6; D unclear. Germline-derived CDR1 and CDR2 are MDHEN and SYDVKM. Trimming shortened V by 8 bases and J by 4 bases, and 12 bases separated the two germline ends. This CDR3 contains 14 residues. CDR3 coding DNA: TGTGCCAGCGGTTATTTGAGCGGGGCCAACGTCCTGACTTTC. Its translation is CASGYLSGANVLTF.

This chain uses TRBV5-1 with TRBJ2-2; D possibly corresponds to TRBD2 (5 bases). CDR1 is SGHRS and CDR2 is YFSETQ in the germline V gene. Trimming cost V 4 bases and J 7 bases, with 17 bases left between them. CDR3 length equals 15 residues. This CDR3 is CASSRGLEGDGELFF. The CDR3, as DNA: TGCGCCAGCAGCCGTGGGCTAGAGGGTGACGGGGAGCTGTTTTTT.

The chain uses TRBV7-8 and TRBJ2-7; 8 bases match TRBD1. The CDR3 has 15 residues. J lost 0 bases, V lost 5 bases, and 6 bases had no gene match. The V gene's germline CDR1 is SGHVS and CDR2 FQNEAQ. The CDR3 is CASSAGTGRSYEQYF. CDR3 sequence (DNA): TGTGCCAGCAGCGCCGGGACAGGTCGCTCCTACGAGCAGTACTTC.

In this sample, this clone turned up a few times. J is TRBJ1-1 and V is TRBV6-6; D is unclear. This CDR3 spans 13 amino acids. Trimming took 0 bases from V and 4 from J, leaving 6 bases between them. CDR1 is MNHNY and CDR2 is SVGAGI in the germline V gene (reference sequence). The CDR3 loop is CASSYSMATEAFF. CDR3 bases: TGTGCCAGCAGTTACTCGATGGCCACTGAAGCTTTCTTT.

This clone showed up just a few times. In DNA form, the CDR3 reads TGTGCCAGCAGTTTCCCGGACAGGACACAAGAGACCCAGTACTTC. Translation: CASSFPDRTQETQYF. The genes are TRBV28 and TRBJ2-5; 7 bases are a match to TRBD1. The germline V gene encodes CDR1 MDHEN and CDR2 SYDVKM. With V trimmed by 3 bases and J by 2 bases, 6 bases remained unmatched. The CDR3 spans 15 residues.

The V gene is TRBV2, the J gene TRBJ1-1, with a weak D call TRBD1 (5 bases). V gave up 4 bases and J gave up 0 bases, with 9 bases separating them. This CDR3 is 14 amino acids long. Germline V gene sequence: CDR1 SNHLY, CDR2 FYNNEI. For the CDR3, the DNA is TGTGCCAGCAGTGTTGACAGACTGAACACTGAAGCTTTCTTT. Translated: CASSVDRLNTEAFF.